This paragraph covers one TCR beta chain sequence. Its antigen remains unknown. This sample is part of a study of CD8 T cells in ankylosing spondylitis. CDR1 is SGHTA and CDR2 is FQGTGA in the germline V gene. CDR3 length equals 15 residues. V was cut by 5 bases and J by 7 bases, with 15 bases left in between. Preparation of TCR beta libraries was done by quantitative 5'-RACE with molecular barcodes. TCRdb redid the calling of the 5' RACE reads with MiXCR, one entry per CDR3 protein. The table has a few hundred thousand distinct CDR3 sequences, approximately 20% seen once. Study results and caveats: The authors reported significant enrichment of disease-linked clones in matched ankylosing spondylitis synovial fluid. Within peripheral blood, clones linked to disease were CD8+ and relatively rare. Certain motif variants had earlier appeared in reactive arthritis synovial fluid and blood. Seemingly characteristic of ankylosing spondylitis blood was a TCR beta motif consisting of under 10 highly homologous variants.

Sample: blood, either unsorted or a sorted T cell fraction (not recorded which). The J gene is TRBJ1-6, the V gene TRBV7-3; D not resolved. The receptor comes from a male donor with ankylosing spondylitis. CDR3 protein: CASSIRALGNSPLHF. For the CDR3, the DNA is TGTGCCAGCAGCATACGGGCACTTGGGAATTCACCCCTCCACTTT.